Listed here are 19 T cell receptor beta chains from one sample, sequenced in a study of T cell changes during pregnancy in multiple sclerosis. The assay was immunoSEQ multiplex PCR, and TCRdb's table has in-frame clones only and misses some. The sample lists about 73,000 clones; 85% to 90% were seen once. Sequences were derived from peripheral blood, sampled after pregnancy. These receptors were collected from a female donor in good health, enrolled as a control in a pregnancy study.

DNA of the CDR3: TGTGCCAGCAGTTCCTACAGGGGGCGCCCTGAATACGGCTACACCTTC. It yields the protein CASSSYRGRPEYGYTF. The chain has TRBV6-5 and TRBJ1-2, with 9 bases lining up with TRBD1. In germline, CDR1 is MNHEY, CDR2 SVGAGI. The CDR3 runs 16 residues. The trim removed 4 bases at V and 8 bases at J, leaving 14 bases unmatched.

The V call is TRBV7-2, the J call TRBJ2-7; TRBD2 aligns across 7 bases. The junction had 8 bases not matched to a gene; V was cut back by 6 bases and J by 3 bases. The CDR3 consists of 14 residues. The V gene's germline CDR1 is SGHTA and CDR2 FQGNSA. CDR3: CASRPTGGNYEQYF. Here the CDR3 DNA reads TGTGCCAGCAGGCCGACCGGGGGGAACTACGAGCAGTACTTC.

J is TRBJ1-1 and V is TRBV18; 8 bases match TRBD1. V was clipped by 2 bases and J by 7 bases; unmatched bases: 9. This CDR3 is 15 amino acids long. The germline gives CDR1 KGHSH, CDR2 LQKENI. DNA of the CDR3: TGTGCCAGCTCACCATTCCAGGGGGCAGAGATTGAAGCTTTCTTT. It encodes CASSPFQGAEIEAFF.

The chain employs TRBV9 and TRBJ2-6, with 8 bases matching TRBD1. The V gene's germline CDR1 is SGDLS and CDR2 YYNGEE. V was pared by 3 bases and J by 1 base, with 12 bases of the junction left unmatched. This CDR3 comprises 19 residues. This CDR3 is CASSGRTGTTRSGANVLTF. Here the CDR3 DNA reads TGTGCCAGCAGCGGAAGGACAGGGACGACAAGGTCTGGGGCCAACGTCCTGACTTTC.

V is TRBV5-1 and J is TRBJ1-1; D gene uncertain. Trimming took off 3 bases at V and 0 bases at J, with 12 bases between the two ends. Germline V CDR1 and CDR2: SGHRS, YFSETQ. The CDR3 has 15 amino acids. For the CDR3, the DNA is TGCGCCAGCAGCTCTTCGGGAACCATGAACACTGAAGCTTTCTTT. Protein: CASSSSGTMNTEAFF.

V gene TRBV10-3 combines with J gene TRBJ2-1, with 9 bases matching TRBD2. Trimming removed 2 bases from V and 5 bases from J; junction bases left unmatched: 4. CDR3 length equals 15 residues. In germline, CDR1 is ENHRY, CDR2 SYGVKD. This chain's CDR3 is CAISEGTSRNNEQFF. CDR3 DNA sequence: TGTGCCATCAGTGAGGGGACTAGCCGAAACAATGAGCAGTTCTTC.

The rearrangement uses TRBV19 and TRBJ1-2; weak D call: TRBD1 (6 bases). Between the trimmed V and J ends, which lost 3 bases and 4 bases, there was a span of 12 bases. The CDR3 contains 14 residues. Per germline, CDR1 LNHDA and CDR2 SQIVND (reference sequence). The CDR3 DNA sequence: TGTGCCAGTAGTATTTATTTGGACAGCTATGGCTACACCTTC. Translated, it gives CASSIYLDSYGYTF.

V is TRBV6-5 and J is TRBJ1-1; D unresolved. V was cut by 5 bases and J by 4 bases, with 11 bases left in between. The CDR3 spans 13 residues. Germline values: CDR1 MNHEY, CDR2 SVGAGI. The CDR3 bases are TGTGCCAGCAGTCGGAGCCTAGGCACTGAAGCTTTCTTT. Its translation: CASSRSLGTEAFF.

This clone was seen once. For the CDR3, the DNA is TGCGCCAGCAGCCAAGATGGGGGACTAGGTGCAGATACGCAGTATTTT. Protein product: CASSQDGGLGADTQYF. V is TRBV4-1 and J is TRBJ2-3, with 8 bases matching TRBD2. CDR1 is MGHRA, CDR2 YSYEKL, per germline. The J segment lost 4 bases and the V segment lost 0 bases, leaving 6 bases of the junction unmatched. The CDR3 loop spans 16 amino acids.

V is TRBV14 and J is TRBJ1-2, with a tentative D call TRBD1 (5 bases). Germline CDR1 reads SGHDN; CDR2 reads FVKESK. Trimming cost V 0 bases and J 2 bases, with 13 bases left between them. The CDR3 is made up of 16 amino acids. This chain's CDR3 is CASSQDSAGSNYGYTF. The CDR3 DNA follows: TGTGCCAGCAGCCAAGATTCGGCAGGGTCGAACTATGGCTACACCTTC.

The gene calls are TRBV6-5 and TRBJ2-1; no clear D. CDR1 MNHEY and CDR2 SVGAGI come from the germline V gene. Trimming shortened V by 5 bases and J by 5 bases, and 10 bases separated the two germline ends. The CDR3 runs 13 residues. The CDR3 DNA reads TGTGCCAGCAGTCTTGACATGGACAATGAGCAGTTCTTC. Its translation is CASSLDMDNEQFF.

The rearrangement uses TRBV7-2 and TRBJ2-4; TRBD2 agrees at 14 bases. The CDR3 extends over 14 amino acids. CDR1 and CDR2 from the germline V gene are SGHTA and FQGNSA. The trim removed 3 bases at V and 15 bases at J, leaving 7 bases unmatched. The CDR3 region has the DNA TGTGCCAGCAGCTTGAGACTAGCGGGGGGGCTTGCGTACTTC. Translating it yields CASSLRLAGGLAYF.

The chain is built from TRBV15 and TRBJ2-2; TRBD2 matches at 13 bases. The length of the CDR3 is 18 residues. Germline CDR1 is LNHNV and CDR2 is YYDKDF (reference sequence). V gave up 0 bases and J gave up 5 bases; unmatched junction bases: 6. CDR3 sequence (DNA): TGTGCCACCAGCAGAGAAGGACTAGCGGGGGTGAAGACCGGGGAGCTGTTTTTT. Translated, it gives CATSREGLAGVKTGELFF.

V usage is TRBV5-1 and J usage is TRBJ2-5; 8 nucleotides agree with TRBD1. CDR3 size: 13 residues. CDR1 and CDR2 (germline): SGHRS, YFSETQ. J gave up 4 bases and V 4 bases, and 3 bases lay outside the gene matches. The CDR3 nucleotides are TGCGCCAGCAGCCAGACAGGGGTAGAGACCCAGTACTTC. This sequence encodes CASSQTGVETQYF.

The chain combines TRBV19 with TRBJ1-2, with 7 bases lining up with TRBD1. CDR3 length: 15 residues. V lost 5 bases to trimming and J lost 5 bases; unmatched junction nucleotides: 11. The germline V gene has CDR1 LNHDA and CDR2 SQIVND (reference sequence). The CDR3 loop is CASSPNRQGWYGYTF. The CDR3 DNA reads as TGTGCCAGTAGTCCCAATAGACAGGGATGGTATGGCTACACCTTC.

The chain has TRBV4-2 and TRBJ1-5, with 9 bases aligning to TRBD1. This CDR3 spans 16 amino acids. V lost 4 bases to trimming and J lost 4 bases; unmatched junction nucleotides: 8. Germline loops: CDR1 LGHNA, CDR2 YNFKEQ. Here the CDR3 DNA reads TGTGCCAGCAGCCGAAGGACAGGGGCCCCAAATCAGCCCCAGCATTTT. This translates into CASSRRTGAPNQPQHF.

The V and J genes are TRBV27 and TRBJ2-5, with 13 bases that match TRBD2. Germline V gene lookup returns CDR1 MNHEY and CDR2 SMNVEV (reference sequence). The CDR3 length is 15 residues. J lost 6 bases, V lost 4 bases, and 5 bases had no gene match. The CDR3 coding sequence is TGTGCCAGCAGTTCCACTAGCGGGGGGGCCCAGACCCAGTACTTC. This encodes CASSSTSGGAQTQYF.

The chain couples TRBV5-4 to TRBJ1-3; D unclear. CDR1 is SGHNT and CDR2 is YYREEE in the germline V gene (reference sequence). Trimming took off 2 bases at V and 0 bases at J, with 9 bases between the two ends. CDR3 length: 15 residues. The CDR3, as DNA: TGTGCCAGCAGCTTTACCGAGAGCTCTGGAAACACCATATATTTT. Its translation is CASSFTESSGNTIYF.

This clone was seen a single time. The rearrangement uses TRBV10-3 and TRBJ1-1; weak D call: TRBD1 (6 bases). Trimming pared 6 bases from V and 1 base from J, leaving 9 bases between. The germline gives CDR1 ENHRY, CDR2 SYGVKD. The CDR3 consists of 13 residues. CDR3 sequence: CAIRPDRNTEAFF. The CDR3 DNA sequence: TGTGCCATCAGGCCGGACAGGAACACTGAAGCTTTCTTT.